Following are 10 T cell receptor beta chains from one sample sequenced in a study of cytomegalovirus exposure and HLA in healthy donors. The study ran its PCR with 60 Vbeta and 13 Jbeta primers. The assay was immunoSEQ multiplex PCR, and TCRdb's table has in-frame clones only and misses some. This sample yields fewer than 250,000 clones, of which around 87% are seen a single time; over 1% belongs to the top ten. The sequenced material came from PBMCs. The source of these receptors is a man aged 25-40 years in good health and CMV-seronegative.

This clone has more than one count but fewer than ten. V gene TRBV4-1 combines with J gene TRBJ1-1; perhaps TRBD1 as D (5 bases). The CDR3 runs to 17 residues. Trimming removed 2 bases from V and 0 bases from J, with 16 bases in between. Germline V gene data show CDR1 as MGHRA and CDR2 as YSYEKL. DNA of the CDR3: TGCGCCAGCAGCCAAAGGACACTCGGGAGGATGAACACTGAAGCTTTCTTT. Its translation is CASSQRTLGRMNTEAFF.

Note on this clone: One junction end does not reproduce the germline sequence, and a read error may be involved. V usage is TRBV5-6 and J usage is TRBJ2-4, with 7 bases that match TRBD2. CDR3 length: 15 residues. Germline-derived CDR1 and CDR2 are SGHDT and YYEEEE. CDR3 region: CASSLVSGAKNSQYF. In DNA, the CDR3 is TGTGCCAGCAGCTTGGTCAGCGGGGCTAAAAACAGTCAGTACTTC.

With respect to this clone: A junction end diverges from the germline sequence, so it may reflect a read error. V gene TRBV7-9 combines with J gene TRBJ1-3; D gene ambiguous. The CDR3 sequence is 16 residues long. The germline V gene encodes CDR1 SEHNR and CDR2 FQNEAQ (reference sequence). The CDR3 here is CSSSKVGASSGNTIYF. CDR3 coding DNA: TGTTCCAGCAGCAAAGTGGGAGCTTCCTCTGGAAACACCATATATTTT.

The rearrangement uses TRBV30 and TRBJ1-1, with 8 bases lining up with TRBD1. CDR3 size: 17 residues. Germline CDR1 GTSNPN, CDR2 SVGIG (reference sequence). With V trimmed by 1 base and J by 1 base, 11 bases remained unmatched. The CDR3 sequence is CAWSALRDRWTNTEAFF. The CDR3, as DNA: TGTGCCTGGAGTGCCCTCCGGGACAGGTGGACGAACACTGAAGCTTTCTTT.

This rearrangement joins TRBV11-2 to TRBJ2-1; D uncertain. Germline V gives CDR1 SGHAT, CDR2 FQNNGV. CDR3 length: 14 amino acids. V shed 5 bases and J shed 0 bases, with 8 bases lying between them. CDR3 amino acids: CASSPVRSYNEQFF. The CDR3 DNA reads TGTGCCAGCAGCCCCGTCCGCTCCTACAATGAGCAGTTCTTC. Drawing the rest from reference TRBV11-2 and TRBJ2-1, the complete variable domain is EAGVAQSPRYKIIEKRQSVAFWCNPISGHATLYWYQQILGQGPKLLIQFQNNGVVDDSQLPKDRFSAERLKGVDSTLKIQPAKLEDSAVYLCASSPVRSYNEQFFGPGTRLTVL.

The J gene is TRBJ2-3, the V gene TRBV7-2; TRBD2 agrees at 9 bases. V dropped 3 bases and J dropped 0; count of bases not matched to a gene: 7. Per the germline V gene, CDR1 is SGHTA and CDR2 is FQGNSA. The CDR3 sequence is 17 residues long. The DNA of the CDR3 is TGTGCCAGCAGCTTCTCAGCGGGGGGCCTAAGCACAGATACGCAGTATTTT. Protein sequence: CASSFSAGGLSTDTQYF.

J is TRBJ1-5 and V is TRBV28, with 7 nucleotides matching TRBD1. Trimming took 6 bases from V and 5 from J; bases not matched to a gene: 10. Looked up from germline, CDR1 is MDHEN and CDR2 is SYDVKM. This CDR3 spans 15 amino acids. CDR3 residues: CASRRAGTVYQPQHF. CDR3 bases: TGTGCCAGCAGGAGGGCCGGGACAGTATATCAGCCCCAGCATTTT.

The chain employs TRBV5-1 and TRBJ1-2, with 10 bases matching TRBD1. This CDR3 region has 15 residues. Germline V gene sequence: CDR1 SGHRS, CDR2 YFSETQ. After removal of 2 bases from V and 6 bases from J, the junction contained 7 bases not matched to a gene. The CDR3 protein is CASSLPGQGTDGYTF. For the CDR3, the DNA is TGCGCCAGCAGCTTACCGGGACAGGGGACGGATGGCTACACCTTC.

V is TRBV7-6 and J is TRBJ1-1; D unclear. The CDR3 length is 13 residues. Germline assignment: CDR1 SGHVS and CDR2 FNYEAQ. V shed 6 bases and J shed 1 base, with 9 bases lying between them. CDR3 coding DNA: TGTGCCAGCAGTTCCGACACGAACACTGAAGCTTTCTTT. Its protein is CASSSDTNTEAFF.

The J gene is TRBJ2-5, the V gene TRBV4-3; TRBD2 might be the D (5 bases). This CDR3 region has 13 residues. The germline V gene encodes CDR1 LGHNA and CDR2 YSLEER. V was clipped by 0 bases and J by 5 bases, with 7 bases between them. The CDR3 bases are TGCGCCAGCAGCCAAGACGGGGTGGAGACCCAGTACTTC. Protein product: CASSQDGVETQYF.